The 16 T cell receptor beta chains given below trace back to one sample, sequenced in a study of T-cell reconstitution after alpha-beta-depleted transplantation in children. Preparing the TCRbeta library involved the use of unique molecular identifiers. TCRdb processed the PCR reads anew with MiXCR; each CDR3 protein has one entry. Of 550,000 to 800,000 distinct CDR3 sequences in the sample, about 12% are singletons; the top ten hold around 0.79%. The starting material was PBMCs, obtained before TCRalphabeta/CD19-depleted stem cell transplant. Every receptor here comes from a girl under 10 years old with congenital amegakaryocytic thrombocytopenia, due to receive a stem cell transplant.

This clonotype was detected only a few times. The V and J genes are TRBV7-8 and TRBJ2-7, with 7 positions matching TRBD2. The germline V gene encodes CDR1 SGHVS and CDR2 FQNEAQ. The V segment lost 4 bases and the J segment 6 bases; nucleotides outside the gene matches: 15. This CDR3 spans 16 amino acids. The CDR3 DNA sequence: TGTGCCAGCAGCTCGCAGGGACTAAAGAGGCTCTCCGAGCAGTACTTC. This codes for CASSSQGLKRLSEQYF. Using reference TRBV7-8 and TRBJ2-7 for the parts outside the CDR3, the full variable domain is GAGVSQSPRYKVAKRGQDVALRCDPISGHVSLFWYQQALGQGPEFLTYFQNEAQLDKSGLPSDRFFAERPEGSVSTLKIQRTQQEDSAVYLCASSSQGLKRLSEQYFGPGTRLTVT.

The chain couples TRBV7-9 to TRBJ1-1; 9 bases map to TRBD1. V was clipped by 2 bases and J by 6 bases; unmatched bases: 4. This CDR3 comprises 14 residues. Germline CDR1 is SEHNR and CDR2 is FQNEAQ (reference sequence). The CDR3 DNA sequence: TGTGCCAGCAGCTTAATTGGGACAGGGCCTGAAGCTTTCTTT. Amino acids: CASSLIGTGPEAFF. The variable domain in full, completed from reference TRBV7-9 and TRBJ1-1, reads DTGVSQNPRHKITKRGQNVTFRCDPISEHNRLYWYRQTLGQGPEFLTYFQNEAQLEKSRLLSDRFSAERPKGSFSTLEIQRTEQGDSAMYLCASSLIGTGPEAFFGQGTRLTVV.

This clonotype was seen only a few times. As DNA, the CDR3 is TGTGCCATCAAAGACGGGAGAGGCACCGGGGAGCTGTTTTTT. This encodes CAIKDGRGTGELFF. The chain employs TRBV10-3 and TRBJ2-2; D possibly corresponds to TRBD2 (6 bases). Per germline, CDR1 ENHRY and CDR2 SYGVKD. The V end was cut by 7 bases, the J end by 4 bases, with 13 bases between. The CDR3 runs to 14 residues.

This clonotype was picked up many times. The chain combines TRBV6-1 with TRBJ2-6; no definite D call. Germline V CDR1 and CDR2: MNHNS, SASEGT. This CDR3 spans 13 amino acids. CDR3 sequence (DNA): TGTGGAGCACACCGCTCTGGGGCCAACGTCCTGACTTTC. Protein product: CGAHRSGANVLTF.

The sample holds many counts of this clonotype. The chain combines TRBV20-1 with TRBJ2-3, with TRBD2 matching over 12 bases. There are 15 residues in the CDR3. The germline CDR1 and CDR2 sequences are DFQATT and SNEGSKA (reference sequence). Germline trimming cut 6 bases from V and 5 bases from J; bases unmatched to any gene: 9. CDR3 nucleotide sequence: TGCAGTGCCCCTCGGGAACTAGCGGGAGGAGATACGCAGTATTTT. Amino acids: CSAPRELAGGDTQYF.

V is TRBV7-3 and J is TRBJ2-7; the match to TRBD1 covers 7 bases. Germline loops: CDR1 SGHTA, CDR2 FQGTGA. Trimming at V came to 2 bases and at J to 2 bases, leaving 3 bases not matched to a gene. CDR3 length: 14 residues. CDR3 in amino acids: CASSLFGTAYEQYF. CDR3 DNA sequence: TGTGCCAGCAGCTTATTCGGGACAGCCTACGAGCAGTACTTC.

The table lists this clonotype with many counts. V usage is TRBV19 and J usage is TRBJ1-1; D remains ambiguous. The CDR3 is made up of 11 amino acids. The V gene's germline CDR1 is LNHDA and CDR2 SQIVND (reference sequence). V dropped 9 bases and J dropped 0 bases, with 5 bases sitting between them. CDR3: CASSMNTEAFF. In DNA form, the CDR3 reads TGTGCCAGCAGCATGAACACTGAAGCTTTCTTT.

This clonotype was counted only a few times. The chain links TRBV7-2 to TRBJ2-2; no definite D call. V was trimmed by 2 bases and J by 6 bases, leaving 10 bases between them. There are 14 residues in the CDR3. CDR1 is SGHTA and CDR2 is FQGNSA in the germline V gene. CDR3 loop: CASSLLGVAGELFF. DNA for the CDR3: TGTGCCAGCAGCTTATTAGGTGTCGCCGGGGAGCTGTTTTTT.

This clonotype has a count of ten or more. The chain employs TRBV12-3 or TRBV12-4 and TRBJ2-3, with 7 positions matching TRBD2. After removal of 2 bases from V and 1 base from J, the junction contained 3 bases not matched to a gene. The CDR3 consists of 15 residues. The chain's CDR3 is CASSLSGGGTDTQYF. The CDR3 DNA reads as TGTGCCAGCAGTTTATCGGGAGGAGGCACAGATACGCAGTATTTT.

In this sample, this clonotype turned up many times. The chain's CDR3 is CASNPGVADTQYF. CDR3 bases: TGTGCCAGCAACCCGGGGGTGGCAGATACGCAGTATTTT. J is TRBJ2-3 and V is TRBV12-3 or TRBV12-4, with D perhaps TRBD2 (6 bases). The CDR3 runs 13 residues. V was trimmed by 7 bases and J by 4 bases, leaving 12 bases between them.

The table lists this clonotype with many counts. The V gene is TRBV5-1, the J gene TRBJ2-1; D unclear. The CDR3 spans 13 residues. V was cut by 6 bases and J by 4 bases, with 11 bases left in between. Germline CDR1 reads SGHRS; CDR2 reads YFSETQ. The CDR3 region has the DNA TGCGCCAGCACCCGTGTGGGGTACAATGAGCAGTTCTTC. Protein: CASTRVGYNEQFF. Drawing the rest from reference TRBV5-1 and TRBJ2-1, the complete variable domain is KAGVTQTPRYLIKTRGQQVTLSCSPISGHRSVSWYQQTPGQGLQFLFEYFSETQRNKGNFPGRFSGRQFSNSRSEMNVSTLELGDSALYLCASTRVGYNEQFFGPGTRLTVL.

This clonotype has ten or more counts. The rearrangement links TRBV20-1 to TRBJ2-5; 10 bases are shared with TRBD2. Germline V lookup: CDR1 DFQATT, CDR2 SNEGSKA (reference sequence). The junction had 5 bases not matched to a gene; V was cut back by 2 bases and J by 5 bases. The CDR3 runs to 14 residues. Here the CDR3 reads CSARLAGARETQYF. In DNA, the CDR3 is TGCAGTGCTAGACTAGCGGGAGCGAGGGAGACCCAGTACTTC.

The chain is built from TRBV10-3 and TRBJ2-2; D not resolved. Trimming cost V 8 bases and J 7 bases, with 11 bases left between them. CDR1 and CDR2 (germline): ENHRY, SYGVKD. CDR3 length: 12 residues. The CDR3 spells CAISRVDGELFF. For the CDR3, the DNA is TGTGCCATCTCTCGCGTTGACGGGGAGCTGTTTTTT.

This clonotype was seen a handful of times. The chain joins TRBV20-1 to TRBJ2-1; 13 bases are shared with TRBD2. Germline V CDR1 and CDR2: DFQATT, SNEGSKA (reference sequence). The trim removed 1 base at V and 1 base at J, leaving 4 bases unmatched. The length of the CDR3 is 17 residues. CDR3 region: CSARGPGLAGSYNEQFF. The DNA of the CDR3 is TGCAGTGCTAGAGGGCCGGGACTAGCGGGATCCTACAATGAGCAGTTCTTC.

This clonotype was counted between two and nine times. V and J are TRBV7-2 and TRBJ1-2; a weak D match, TRBD1 (6 bases). The germline gives CDR1 SGHTA, CDR2 FQGNSA. V lost 1 base and J 3 bases, leaving 12 bases between the germline ends. The CDR3 runs to 15 residues. The CDR3 DNA follows: TGTGCCAGCAGCTTAGTCTACAGGGAATACTATGGCTACACCTTC. Its protein product is CASSLVYREYYGYTF.

This clonotype has just a few counts. V usage is TRBV4-1 and J usage is TRBJ2-1; D gene unclear. The CDR3 sequence is 12 residues long. The V end lost 0 bases, the J end lost 10 bases, and 7 bases lay between the germline ends. Germline lookup yields CDR1 MGHRA and CDR2 YSYEKL. The CDR3 coding sequence is TGCGCCAGCAGCCAAGATCCCGGAGAGCAGTTCTTC. Its protein is CASSQDPGEQFF.